This T cell receptor beta chain was sequenced for a study of T cell changes during pregnancy in multiple sclerosis. TCRdb's table, derived via immunoSEQ multiplex PCR, lists solely in-frame clones and lacks some. The sample lists under 110,000 clones; approximately 91% were seen once. CDR1 is KGHSH, CDR2 LQKENI, per germline. V lost 0 bases and J 11 bases, leaving 19 bases between the germline ends. The CDR3 sequence is 15 residues long. The chain is built from TRBV18 and TRBJ2-5, with a weak D call TRBD1 (6 bases). The source was peripheral blood, collected in the second trimester of pregnancy. This TCR came from a female donor with multiple sclerosis, enrolled in a pregnancy study. The CDR3 DNA is TGTGCCAGCTCACCACCCGGGGCAACAGGGAACGTGCAGTACTTC. Amino acids: CASSPPGATGNVQYF.